The clone carrying this TCR beta chain was observed at least ten times. This sample was taken from a study of tumor-infiltrating lymphocytes in primary liver carcinoma. Study-level information: The tumors ranged from roughly 4.2 to 10 cm across and fell within stage T1-T3 N0M0.

Between roughly 20 and 31 mg of unsorted bulk tissue served as the source from which RNA and DNA were co-extracted. Uniformly, tumor samples exhibited a viable tumor cell fraction exceeding 75%. The investigators made TCR beta cDNA from 500 ng total RNA, using a constant-region primer. Three nested multiplex PCR rounds, a slightly modified ARM-PCR, produced the libraries for TCR beta. The opening two PCR rounds, 10 cycles each, paired TRBV1-TRBV30 forward primers with a C-beta reverse primer. MiXCR, applied by TCRdb to the multiplex PCR reads, yields one record per CDR3 protein. The table shows roughly 100,000 distinct CDR3 sequences, with around 80% occurring only once. The CDR3 consists of 16 residues. Germline V gene lookup returns CDR1 SEHNR and CDR2 FQNEAQ (reference sequence). V shed 3 bases, J shed 9 bases, and the junction held 7 bases outside the gene matches.

The chain employs TRBV7-9 and TRBJ2-1; 14 nucleotides align to TRBD2. This clonotype was sampled from a man aged 40-55 years with primary liver carcinoma and hepatitis B virus infection. The sample taken for sequencing was liver tumor tissue from sampling region 3. The subset here: tumor region T3, left-lateral pole. The DNA for the CDR3 is TGTGCCAGCAGCTTCTGGGGACTAGCGGGAGTTCCTGAGCAGTTCTTC. It specifies CASSFWGLAGVPEQFF.